Listed below are T cell receptor beta chains from one sample, sequenced in a study of regulatory T cells in long-lasting Graves disease. TCRdb used MiXCR to reprocess the multiplex PCR reads, holding one entry per CDR3 protein. The repertoire holds 550,000 or so distinct CDR3 sequences, with about 11% as singletons. These data were also reused for a study on T cells in Graves' hyperthyroidism and ophthalmopathy.

Sequencing used peripheral blood mononuclear cells (PBMCs), obtained at new diagnosis, from a patient treated with antithyroid drugs. All receptors come from a woman in her twenties or thirties with Graves disease. Each CDR3 is given with its conserved first and last residue. The order of the fields is D gene, V gene, clone size, J gene, CDR3 DNA, CDR3 protein. D genes are given only for firm matches. Size tells how often a clone was seen (once, few, many) or the class of an expanded clone, and some rows leave it out.

d_call: TRBD2
v_call: TRBV5-4
clone_size: few
j_call: TRBJ2-2
cdr3_nt: TGTGCCAGCAGCTTGACTAGCGGGAGGCCCCCGGAGCTGTTTTTT
cdr3_aa: CASSLTSGRPPELFF

d_call: TRBD2
v_call: TRBV5-1
clone_size: -
j_call: TRBJ2-3
cdr3_nt: TGCGCCAGCAGCTCGCTTGGGGCGGGAGGCAGCACAGATACGCAGTATTTT
cdr3_aa: CASSSLGAGGSTDTQYF

d_call: TRBD1
v_call: TRBV5-1
clone_size: -
j_call: TRBJ1-4
cdr3_nt: TGCGCCAGCAGCCGTGAGGGGGCGGGTGAAAAACTGTTTTTT
cdr3_aa: CASSREGAGEKLFF

d_call: TRBD1
v_call: TRBV5-5
clone_size: many
j_call: TRBJ2-3
cdr3_nt: TGTGCCAGCAGCTTGACCGGGACAGGGGGCAAGGACACAGATACGCAGTATTTT
cdr3_aa: CASSLTGTGGKDTDTQYF

d_call: -
v_call: TRBV27
clone_size: many
j_call: TRBJ2-5
cdr3_nt: TGTGCCAGCAAACCTTTGACAGGCTTAAGGGAGACCCAGTACTTC
cdr3_aa: CASKPLTGLRETQYF

d_call: -
v_call: TRBV2
clone_size: many
j_call: TRBJ2-7
cdr3_nt: TGTGCCAGCAGTGAGGGGCGCCTATTTTACGAGCAGTACTTC
cdr3_aa: CASSEGRLFYEQYF

d_call: -
v_call: TRBV9
clone_size: -
j_call: TRBJ2-5
cdr3_nt: TGTGCCCGCAGCGTATCTTTAGCGCCGGGGACCCAGTACTTC
cdr3_aa: CARSVSLAPGTQYF

d_call: TRBD1
v_call: TRBV5-5
clone_size: many
j_call: TRBJ1-5
cdr3_nt: TGTGCCAGCAGCCTACTCGGACAGGGACGTAATCAGCCCCAGCATTTT
cdr3_aa: CASSLLGQGRNQPQHF

d_call: TRBD1
v_call: TRBV20-1
clone_size: many
j_call: TRBJ1-4
cdr3_nt: TGCAGTGCTAGCGTCGGGACGACAGGGACAGAAAAACTGTTTTTT
cdr3_aa: CSASVGTTGTEKLFF

d_call: -
v_call: TRBV7-9
clone_size: -
j_call: TRBJ1-2
cdr3_nt: TGTGCCAGCAGCCTGAGGATTATGAATTACTATGGCTACACCTTC
cdr3_aa: CASSLRIMNYYGYTF

d_call: -
v_call: TRBV7-9
clone_size: -
j_call: TRBJ1-1
cdr3_nt: TGTGCCAGCAGCTTAAGTTATGACAGGGCTTTCTTT
cdr3_aa: CASSLSYDRAFF

d_call: -
v_call: TRBV18
clone_size: many
j_call: TRBJ2-2
cdr3_nt: TGTGCCAGCTCACCTCGTCGGGGCCGGGAGCTGTTTTTT
cdr3_aa: CASSPRRGRELFF

d_call: -
v_call: TRBV6-1
clone_size: -
j_call: TRBJ2-5
cdr3_nt: TGTGCCAGCACCTTTGGAGAGACCCAGTACTTC
cdr3_aa: CASTFGETQYF

d_call: -
v_call: TRBV20-1
clone_size: -
j_call: TRBJ2-3
cdr3_nt: TGCAGTGCTAGGAGGGACTTTAGCACAGATACGCAGTATTTT
cdr3_aa: CSARRDFSTDTQYF

d_call: -
v_call: TRBV14
clone_size: many
j_call: TRBJ2-1
cdr3_nt: TGTGCCAGCAGTCCCCGTTTGGGAGCCTACAATGAGCAGTTCTTC
cdr3_aa: CASSPRLGAYNEQFF

d_call: -
v_call: TRBV7-8
clone_size: -
j_call: TRBJ2-1
cdr3_nt: TGTGCCAGCACCAGCGGACGGGAGTATAATGAGCAGTTCTTC
cdr3_aa: CASTSGREYNEQFF

d_call: TRBD1
v_call: TRBV18
clone_size: many
j_call: TRBJ1-5
cdr3_nt: TGTGCCAGCTCGCAAGGGACAGGCCAGGGGTGGCCCCAGCATTTT
cdr3_aa: CASSQGTGQGWPQHF

d_call: -
v_call: TRBV7-9
clone_size: -
j_call: TRBJ2-3
cdr3_nt: TGTGCCAGCAGCTCCAAACGACCTGGAGATACGCAGTATTTT
cdr3_aa: CASSSKRPGDTQYF

d_call: -
v_call: TRBV2
clone_size: few
j_call: TRBJ1-1
cdr3_nt: TGTGCCAGCAGGGTGGACACCGCCCCTGAAGCTTTCTTT
cdr3_aa: CASRVDTAPEAFF

d_call: TRBD2
v_call: TRBV20-1
clone_size: few
j_call: TRBJ2-3
cdr3_nt: TGCAGTGCTAGGTTAGGCGGGAGAGGAAGCGATACGCAGTATTTT
cdr3_aa: CSARLGGRGSDTQYF